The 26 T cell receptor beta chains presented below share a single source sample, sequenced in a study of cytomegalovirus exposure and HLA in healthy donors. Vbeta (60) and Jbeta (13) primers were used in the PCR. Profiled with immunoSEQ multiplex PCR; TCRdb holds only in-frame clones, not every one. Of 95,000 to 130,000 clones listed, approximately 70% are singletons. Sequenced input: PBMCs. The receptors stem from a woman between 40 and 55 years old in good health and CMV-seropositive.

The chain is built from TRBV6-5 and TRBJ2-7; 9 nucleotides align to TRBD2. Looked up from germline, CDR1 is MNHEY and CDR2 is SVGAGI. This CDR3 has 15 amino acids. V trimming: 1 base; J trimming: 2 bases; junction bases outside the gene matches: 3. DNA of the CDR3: TGTGCCAGCAGTTACTTGGCTAGCGGGACCTACGAGCAGTACTTC. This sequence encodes CASSYLASGTYEQYF.

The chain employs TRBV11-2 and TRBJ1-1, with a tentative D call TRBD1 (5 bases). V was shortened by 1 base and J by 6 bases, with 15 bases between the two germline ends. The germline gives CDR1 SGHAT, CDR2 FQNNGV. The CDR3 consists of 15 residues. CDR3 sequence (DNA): TGTGCCAGCAGCTTAGCGGCAGGGCCCTTCCCTGAAGCTTTCTTT. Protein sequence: CASSLAAGPFPEAFF. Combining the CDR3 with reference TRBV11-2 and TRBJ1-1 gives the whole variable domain EAGVAQSPRYKIIEKRQSVAFWCNPISGHATLYWYQQILGQGPKLLIQFQNNGVVDDSQLPKDRFSAERLKGVDSTLKIQPAKLEDSAVYLCASSLAAGPFPEAFFGQGTRLTVV.

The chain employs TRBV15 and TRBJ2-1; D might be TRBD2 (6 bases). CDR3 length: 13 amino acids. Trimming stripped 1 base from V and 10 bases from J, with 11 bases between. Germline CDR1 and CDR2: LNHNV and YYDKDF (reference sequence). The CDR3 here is CATSRAPREEQFF. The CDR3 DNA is TGTGCCACCAGCAGAGCCCCCCGGGAGGAGCAGTTCTTC.

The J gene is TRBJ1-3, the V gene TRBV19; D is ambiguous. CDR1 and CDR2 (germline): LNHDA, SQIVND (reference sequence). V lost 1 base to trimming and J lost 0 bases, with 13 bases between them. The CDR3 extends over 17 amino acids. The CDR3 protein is CASSIGRTGDSGNTIYF. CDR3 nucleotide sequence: TGTGCCAGTAGTATAGGGCGAACCGGGGACTCTGGAAACACCATATATTTT.

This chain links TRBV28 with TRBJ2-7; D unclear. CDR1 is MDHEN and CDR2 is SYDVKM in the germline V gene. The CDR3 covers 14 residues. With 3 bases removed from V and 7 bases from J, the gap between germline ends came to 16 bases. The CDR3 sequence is CASSFWQTGGEQYF. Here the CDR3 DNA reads TGTGCCAGCAGTTTCTGGCAGACGGGTGGGGAGCAGTACTTC.

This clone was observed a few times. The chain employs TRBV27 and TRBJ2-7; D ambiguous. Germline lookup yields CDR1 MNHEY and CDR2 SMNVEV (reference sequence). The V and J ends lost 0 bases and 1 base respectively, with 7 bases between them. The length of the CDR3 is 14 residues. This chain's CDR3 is CASSLSRWSYEQYF. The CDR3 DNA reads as TGTGCCAGCAGTTTATCGCGTTGGTCCTACGAGCAGTACTTC.

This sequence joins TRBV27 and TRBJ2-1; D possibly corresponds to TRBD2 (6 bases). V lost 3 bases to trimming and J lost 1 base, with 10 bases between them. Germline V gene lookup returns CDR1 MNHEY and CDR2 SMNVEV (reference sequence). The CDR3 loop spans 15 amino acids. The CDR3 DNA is TGTGCCAGCAGTTTCTGGCGGGGTTCCTACAATGAGCAGTTCTTC. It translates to CASSFWRGSYNEQFF.

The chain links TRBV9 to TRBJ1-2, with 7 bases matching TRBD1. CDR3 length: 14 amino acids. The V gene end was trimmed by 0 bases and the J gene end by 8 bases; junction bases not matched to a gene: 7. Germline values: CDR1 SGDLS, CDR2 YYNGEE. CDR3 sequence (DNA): TGTGCCAGCAGCGTAGGACAGGGTGTAGGAGGCTACACCTTC. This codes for CASSVGQGVGGYTF.

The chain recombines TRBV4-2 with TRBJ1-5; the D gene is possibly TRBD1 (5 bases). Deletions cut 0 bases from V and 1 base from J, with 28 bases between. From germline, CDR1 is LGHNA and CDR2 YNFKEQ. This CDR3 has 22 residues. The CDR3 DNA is TGTGCCAGCAGCCAAGATAGGAGGGATACGCGGGGGGGAGGGCAAAGCAATCAGCCCCAGCATTTT. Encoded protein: CASSQDRRDTRGGGQSNQPQHF.

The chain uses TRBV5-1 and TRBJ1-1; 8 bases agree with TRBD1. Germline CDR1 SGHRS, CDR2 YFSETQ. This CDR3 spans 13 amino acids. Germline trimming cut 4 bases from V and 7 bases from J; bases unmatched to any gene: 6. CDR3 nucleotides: TGCGCCAGCAGCAAGGACAGGGTTGATGAAGCTTTCTTT. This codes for CASSKDRVDEAFF. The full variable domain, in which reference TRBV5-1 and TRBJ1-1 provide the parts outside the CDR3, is KAGVTQTPRYLIKTRGQQVTLSCSPISGHRSVSWYQQTPGQGLQFLFEYFSETQRNKGNFPGRFSGRQFSNSRSEMNVSTLELGDSALYLCASSKDRVDEAFFGQGTRLTVV.

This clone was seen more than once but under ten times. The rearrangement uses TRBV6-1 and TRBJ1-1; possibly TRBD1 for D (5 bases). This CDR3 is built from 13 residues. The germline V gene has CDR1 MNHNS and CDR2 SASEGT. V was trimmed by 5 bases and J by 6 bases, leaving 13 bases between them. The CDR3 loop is CASSFQGYAEAFF. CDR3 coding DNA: TGTGCCAGCAGTTTCCAGGGCTACGCTGAAGCTTTCTTT.

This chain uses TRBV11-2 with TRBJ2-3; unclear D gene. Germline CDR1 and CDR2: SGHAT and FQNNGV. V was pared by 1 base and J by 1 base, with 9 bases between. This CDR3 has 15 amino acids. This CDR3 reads CASSLGVAGTDTQYF. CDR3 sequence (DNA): TGTGCCAGCAGCTTAGGGGTAGCTGGCACAGATACGCAGTATTTT. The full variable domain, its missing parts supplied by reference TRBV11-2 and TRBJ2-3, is EAGVAQSPRYKIIEKRQSVAFWCNPISGHATLYWYQQILGQGPKLLIQFQNNGVVDDSQLPKDRFSAERLKGVDSTLKIQPAKLEDSAVYLCASSLGVAGTDTQYFGPGTRLTVL.

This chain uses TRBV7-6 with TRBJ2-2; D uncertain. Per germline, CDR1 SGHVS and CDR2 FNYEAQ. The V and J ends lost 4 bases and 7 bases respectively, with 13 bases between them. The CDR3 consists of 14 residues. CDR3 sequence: CASSSRAVGGELFF. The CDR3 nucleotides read TGTGCCAGCAGCTCACGTGCGGTAGGCGGGGAGCTGTTTTTT.

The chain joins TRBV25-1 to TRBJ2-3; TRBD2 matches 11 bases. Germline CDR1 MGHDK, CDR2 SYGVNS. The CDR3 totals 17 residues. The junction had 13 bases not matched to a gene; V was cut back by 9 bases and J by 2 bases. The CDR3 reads CASISPGLAGFTDTQYF. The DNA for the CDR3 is TGTGCCAGTATATCTCCCGGACTAGCGGGTTTCACAGATACGCAGTATTTT. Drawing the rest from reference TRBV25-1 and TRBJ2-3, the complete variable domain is EADIYQTPRYLVIGTGKKITLECSQTMGHDKMYWYQQDPGMELHLIHYSYGVNSTEKGDLSSESTVSRIRTEHFPLTLESARPSHTSQYLCASISPGLAGFTDTQYFGPGTRLTVL.

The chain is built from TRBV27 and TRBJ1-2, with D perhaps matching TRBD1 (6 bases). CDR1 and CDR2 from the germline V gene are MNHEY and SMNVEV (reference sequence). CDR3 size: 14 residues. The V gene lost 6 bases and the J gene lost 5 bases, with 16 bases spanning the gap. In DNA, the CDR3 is TGTGCCAGCAGCCCCAGGGGCGCCCCGTATGGCTACACCTTC. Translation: CASSPRGAPYGYTF.

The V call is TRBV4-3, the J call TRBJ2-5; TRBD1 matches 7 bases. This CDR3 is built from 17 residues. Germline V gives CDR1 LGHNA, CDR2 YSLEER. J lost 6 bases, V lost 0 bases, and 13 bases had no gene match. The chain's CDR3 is CASSQDRMTGSIKTQYF. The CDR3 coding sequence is TGCGCCAGCAGCCAAGACCGGATGACAGGGAGTATAAAGACCCAGTACTTC.

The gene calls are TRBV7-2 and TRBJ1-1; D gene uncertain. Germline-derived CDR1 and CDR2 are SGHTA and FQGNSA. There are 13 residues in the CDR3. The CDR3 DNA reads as TGTATAACGCGGGCGGATATGAACACTGAAGCTTTCTTT. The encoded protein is CITRADMNTEAFF.

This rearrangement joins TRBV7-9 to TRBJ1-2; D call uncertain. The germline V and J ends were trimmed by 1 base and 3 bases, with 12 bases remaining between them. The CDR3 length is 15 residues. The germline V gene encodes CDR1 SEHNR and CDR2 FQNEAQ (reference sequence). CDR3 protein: CASSLDVSLDYGYTF. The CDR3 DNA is TGTGCCAGCAGCTTAGATGTCAGTCTGGACTATGGCTACACCTTC.

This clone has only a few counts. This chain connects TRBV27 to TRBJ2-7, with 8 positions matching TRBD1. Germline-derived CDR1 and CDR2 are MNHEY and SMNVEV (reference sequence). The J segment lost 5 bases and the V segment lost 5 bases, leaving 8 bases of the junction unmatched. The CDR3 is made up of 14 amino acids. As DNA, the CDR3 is TGTGCCAGCAGTACCCTAGGACAGGGTAACGAGCAGTACTTC. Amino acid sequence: CASSTLGQGNEQYF.

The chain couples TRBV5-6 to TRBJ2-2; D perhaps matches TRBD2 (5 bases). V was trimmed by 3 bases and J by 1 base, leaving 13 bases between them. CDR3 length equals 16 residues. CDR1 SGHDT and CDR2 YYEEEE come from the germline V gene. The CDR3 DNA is TGTGCCAGCAGCTGGGGAGCTAGCCTGAACACCGGGGAGCTGTTTTTT. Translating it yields CASSWGASLNTGELFF.

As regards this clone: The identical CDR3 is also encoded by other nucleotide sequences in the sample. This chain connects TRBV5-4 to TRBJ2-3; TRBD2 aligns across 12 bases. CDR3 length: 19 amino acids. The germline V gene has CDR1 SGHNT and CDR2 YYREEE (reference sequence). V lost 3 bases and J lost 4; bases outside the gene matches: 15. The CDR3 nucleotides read TGTGCCAGCAGCTACAATCTATTCGGACTAGCGGGACGCGCAGATACGCAGTATTTT. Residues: CASSYNLFGLAGRADTQYF.

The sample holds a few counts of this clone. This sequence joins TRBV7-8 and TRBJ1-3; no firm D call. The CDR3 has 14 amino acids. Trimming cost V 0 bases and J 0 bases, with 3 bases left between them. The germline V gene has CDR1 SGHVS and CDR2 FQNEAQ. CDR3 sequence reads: CASSLARSGNTIYF. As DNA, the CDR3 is TGTGCCAGCAGCTTAGCTCGCTCTGGAAACACCATATATTTT. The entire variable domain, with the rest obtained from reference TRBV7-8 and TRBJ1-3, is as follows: GAGVSQSPRYKVAKRGQDVALRCDPISGHVSLFWYQQALGQGPEFLTYFQNEAQLDKSGLPSDRFFAERPEGSVSTLKIQRTQQEDSAVYLCASSLARSGNTIYFGEGSWLTVV.

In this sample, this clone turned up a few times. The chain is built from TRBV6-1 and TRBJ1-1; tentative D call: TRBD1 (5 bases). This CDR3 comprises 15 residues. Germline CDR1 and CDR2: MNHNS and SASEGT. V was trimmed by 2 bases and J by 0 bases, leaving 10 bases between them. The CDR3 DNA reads TGTGCCAGCAGTGAATCGCGGGGCATGAACACTGAAGCTTTCTTT. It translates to CASSESRGMNTEAFF.

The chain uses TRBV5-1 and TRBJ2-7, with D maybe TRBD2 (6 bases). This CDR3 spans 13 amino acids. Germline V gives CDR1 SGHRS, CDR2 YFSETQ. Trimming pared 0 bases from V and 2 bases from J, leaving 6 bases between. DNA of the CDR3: TGCGCCAGCAGCTTGGGCGGGACCTACGAGCAGTACTTC. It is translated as CASSLGGTYEQYF.

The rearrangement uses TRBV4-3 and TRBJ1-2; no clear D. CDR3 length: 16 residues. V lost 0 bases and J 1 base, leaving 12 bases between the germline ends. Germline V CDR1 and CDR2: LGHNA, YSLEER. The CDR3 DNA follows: TGCGCCAGCAGCCAAGATTTGGGGAGGGATAACTATGGCTACACCTTC. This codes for CASSQDLGRDNYGYTF.

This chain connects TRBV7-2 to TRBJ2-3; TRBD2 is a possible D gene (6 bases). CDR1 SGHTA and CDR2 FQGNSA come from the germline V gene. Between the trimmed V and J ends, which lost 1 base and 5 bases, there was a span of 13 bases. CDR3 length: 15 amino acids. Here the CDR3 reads CASSLESGLIDTQYF. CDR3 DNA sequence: TGTGCCAGCAGCTTAGAGAGCGGGTTAATAGATACGCAGTATTTT.